The clone carrying this T cell receptor beta chain came up many times. Its antigen is currently unknown. The CDR3 contains 14 residues. Germline loops: CDR1 MNHEY, CDR2 SVGEGT. V was cut by 4 bases and J by 2 bases, with 12 bases left in between. One entry per CDR3 protein, called by TCRdb with MiXCR from the reads. The table has roughly 130,000 distinct CDR3 sequences, more than 20% seen once. The sample is drawn from a study of T cell repertoires in cytomegalovirus infection. Study conclusions and caveats: It was HLA-C-restricted CMV-specific TCR beta clonotypes that dominated the response ex vivo.

The sequence was obtained from a human donor in good health (CMV status not recorded). Some clones in this sample may be carry-over from other donors' samples. The chain uses TRBV6-2 or TRBV6-3 and TRBJ2-7; tentatively, D is TRBD1 (5 bases). Sequencing was carried out using PBMCs, sequenced either directly or after in vitro stimulation (not recorded which). In DNA, the CDR3 is TGTGCCAGCAGTTCGGTAGGGGCAACCTACGAGCAGTACTTC. It is translated as CASSSVGATYEQYF.